Shown below are 14 T cell receptor beta chains from a single sample sequenced in a study of cytomegalovirus exposure and HLA in healthy donors. In the PCR, 60 Vbeta and 13 Jbeta primers were used. The protocol was immunoSEQ multiplex PCR, while the TCRdb copy is restricted to in-frame clones and leaves out a portion. The table shows about 110,000 clones, with roughly three quarters occurring only once. The specimen sequenced was PBMCs. The receptor set was obtained from a man in his thirties or forties in good health and CMV-seropositive.

Only a few counts were recorded for this clone. The chain uses TRBV6-4 and TRBJ2-1, with 7 bases matching TRBD1. With 7 bases clipped from V and 14 bases from J, the junction kept 11 bases outside the gene matches. Germline CDR1 and CDR2: MRHNA and SNTAGT. This CDR3 contains 12 residues. This chain's CDR3 is CASTKLRGNEFF. Written as DNA, the CDR3 is TGTGCCAGCACCAAGCTCAGGGGGAATGAGTTCTTC.

This chain links TRBV4-2 with TRBJ2-3; D gene uncertain. The CDR3 sequence is 12 residues long. The germline V gene encodes CDR1 LGHNA and CDR2 YNFKEQ. V was clipped by 2 bases and J by 4 bases, with 4 bases between them. The CDR3 loop reads CASSQRADTQYF. In nucleotides, the CDR3 is TGTGCCAGCAGCCAAAGAGCAGATACGCAGTATTTT.

This clone appeared once. The genes are TRBV9 and TRBJ1-1; D remains unclear. V was shortened by 0 bases and J by 1 base, with 7 bases between the two germline ends. Germline V gives CDR1 SGDLS, CDR2 YYNGEE. CDR3 length equals 14 residues. Written as DNA, the CDR3 is TGTGCCAGCAGCGTAGGCCGCAGGAACACTGAAGCTTTCTTT. Translation: CASSVGRRNTEAFF.

The chain has TRBV7-2 and TRBJ2-7, with TRBD2 identical over 7 bases. There are 14 residues in the CDR3. In germline, CDR1 is SGHTA, CDR2 FQGNSA. The V gene end was trimmed by 7 bases and the J gene end by 2 bases; junction bases not matched to a gene: 8. The CDR3 bases are TGTGCCAGCAACTCTCCCGGGGGGACCTACGAGCAGTACTTC. This codes for CASNSPGGTYEQYF.

This chain joins TRBV7-2 and TRBJ1-2; D is unclear. This CDR3 is built from 13 residues. Trimming shortened V by 3 bases and J by 7 bases, and 12 bases separated the two germline ends. Germline V gives CDR1 SGHTA, CDR2 FQGNSA. The CDR3 reads CASSFEGRSGYTF. The CDR3, as DNA: TGTGCCAGCAGCTTTGAGGGTCGAAGTGGCTACACCTTC.

This chain joins TRBV7-2 and TRBJ2-7; weak D call: TRBD1 (8 bases). Per germline, CDR1 SGHTA and CDR2 FQGNSA. Trimming took off 0 bases at V and 7 bases at J, with 16 bases between the two ends. The CDR3 is made up of 15 amino acids. The CDR3 spells CASSLAIGQGGEQYF. CDR3 DNA: TGTGCCAGCAGCTTAGCGATTGGACAGGGAGGGGAGCAGTACTTC.

The CDR3 loop is CASSFGGGRGTDTQYF. The CDR3 nucleotides read TGTGCCAGCAGCTTTGGGGGGGGGCGGGGCACAGATACGCAGTATTTT. The chain couples TRBV5-4 to TRBJ2-3; weak D call: TRBD2 (7 bases). The CDR3 has 16 residues. Looked up from germline, CDR1 is SGHNT and CDR2 is YYREEE (reference sequence). The ends were cut back, 2 bases at V and 1 base at J, with 14 bases in the middle.

This clone came up many times. V and J are TRBV2 and TRBJ2-2; 7 bases are a match to TRBD1. With V trimmed by 10 bases and J by 4 bases, 12 bases remained unmatched. The CDR3 is 15 residues long. CDR1 and CDR2 (germline): SNHLY, FYNNEI. CDR3 in amino acids: CAIQPGQYFTGELFF. The CDR3 nucleotides are TGTGCCATTCAACCGGGACAGTATTTCACCGGGGAGCTGTTTTTT. The whole variable domain, remainder taken from reference TRBV2 and TRBJ2-2, is EPEVTQTPSHQVTQMGQEVILRCVPISNHLYFYWYRQILGQKVEFLVSFYNNEISEKSEIFDDQFSVERPDGSNFTLKIRSTKLEDSAMYFCAIQPGQYFTGELFFGEGSRLTVL.

This chain joins TRBV2 and TRBJ1-1; TRBD1 matches at 9 bases. This CDR3 is built from 13 residues. The ends lost 5 bases at V and 5 bases at J; junction bases unmatched: 3. Germline CDR1 reads SNHLY; CDR2 reads FYNNEI. The CDR3 coding sequence is TGTGCCAGCAGTCTAGGACAGGGGACTGAAGCTTTCTTT. Protein product: CASSLGQGTEAFF. Full variable domain (outside the CDR3, taken from reference TRBV2 and TRBJ1-1): EPEVTQTPSHQVTQMGQEVILRCVPISNHLYFYWYRQILGQKVEFLVSFYNNEISEKSEIFDDQFSVERPDGSNFTLKIRSTKLEDSAMYFCASSLGQGTEAFFGQGTRLTVV.

V usage is TRBV5-1 and J usage is TRBJ1-6; 8 bases line up with TRBD1. The CDR3 is 15 residues long. With V trimmed by 5 bases and J by 10 bases, 11 bases remained unmatched. Germline V lookup: CDR1 SGHRS, CDR2 YFSETQ. CDR3 bases: TGCGCCAGCAGGGCGGGACAGGAAAATAGATCACCCCTCCACTTT. Translated: CASRAGQENRSPLHF.

The V and J genes are TRBV7-9 and TRBJ2-1; D perhaps matches TRBD1 (6 bases). V gave up 3 bases and J gave up 0 bases, with 12 bases separating them. CDR3 size: 16 residues. Germline values: CDR1 SEHNR, CDR2 FQNEAQ (reference sequence). The CDR3 bases are TGTGCCAGCAGCTTCACGGACAGCGGCTCCTACAATGAGCAGTTCTTC. This encodes CASSFTDSGSYNEQFF.

The rearrangement joins TRBV6-5 to TRBJ2-7, with D possibly being TRBD1 (5 bases). The germline V gene encodes CDR1 MNHEY and CDR2 SVGAGI. Trimming took 0 bases from V and 6 from J, leaving 12 bases between them. The CDR3 runs 14 residues. In DNA, the CDR3 is TGTGCCAGCAGTTACTCGAAACAGGCTGGCGAGCAGTACTTC. Translated: CASSYSKQAGEQYF.

This chain links TRBV25-1 with TRBJ2-7; 8 bases map to TRBD1. J gave up 2 bases and V 5 bases, and 8 bases lay outside the gene matches. Germline CDR1 and CDR2: MGHDK and SYGVNS. The CDR3 length is 15 residues. CDR3 sequence (DNA): TGTGCCAGCAGTCCCCTGGACAGGGCAACCTACGAGCAGTACTTC. This encodes CASSPLDRATYEQYF.

In this sample, this clone turned up many times. The chain is built from TRBV9 and TRBJ2-3; TRBD2 matches 9 bases. The CDR3 loop spans 16 amino acids. V lost 4 bases to trimming and J lost 6 bases; unmatched junction nucleotides: 12. Per the germline V gene, CDR1 is SGDLS and CDR2 is YYNGEE. The CDR3 loop is CASSKAAGGPEDTQYF. DNA for the CDR3: TGTGCCAGCAGCAAGGCGGCGGGGGGGCCCGAGGATACGCAGTATTTT. The variable domain in full, with the rest retrieved from reference TRBV9 and TRBJ2-3, is DSGVTQTPKHLITATGQRVTLRCSPRSGDLSVYWYQQSLDQGLQFLIQYYNGEERAKGNILERFSAQQFPDLHSELNLSSLELGDSALYFCASSKAAGGPEDTQYFGPGTRLTVL.